This T cell receptor beta chain appears in the sequencing data of a study of shared clonotypes between healthy human individuals. Whole-study context: For every donor, three CD4 naive, three CD4 memory, two CD8 naive and one CD8 memory plates were used. Points from the study as a whole: An anticipated effect of sequencing depth on clonotype sharing among donors was recognized. Larger richness was generally estimated for naive than memory subsets. It was the non-shared clonotypes that had lower generation probabilities than clonotypes shared by all four donors.

This table comes from immunoSEQ multiplex PCR, and its TCRdb copy is limited to in-frame clones, with some not included. The sample has about 2,500,000 clones; approximately 94% are singletons. This CDR3 comprises 16 residues. The V and J ends lost 6 bases and 6 bases, in that order; junction bases with no gene match: 15. Germline V CDR1 and CDR2: MNHNY, SVGAGI (reference sequence). In the case of this clone: Its antigen is unknown.

Sequencing was performed on naive CD4+ T cells sorted from blood. Subset in this sample: CD45RA+ positively selected. This rearrangement joins TRBV6-6 to TRBJ2-7, with TRBD1 matching 9 bases. The receptor was isolated from a man younger than 30 in good health. The CDR3 sequence: CASRLTGTGRSGEQYF. CDR3 coding DNA: TGTGCCAGCAGACTTACCGGGACAGGGAGGTCAGGCGAGCAGTACTTC.